The 15 T cell receptor beta chains below were found in one sample sequenced in a study of blood T cell repertoires in COVID-19. Here immunoSEQ multiplex PCR was the method, and the copy in TCRdb shows in-frame clones only, minus some. The profile shows about 280,000 clones, roughly 86% of them singletons. Sequencing was performed on peripheral blood. The receptor source for this set is a woman in her twenties or thirties with COVID-19, enrolled during active disease.

The chain's CDR3 is CASSIGGGPGPQHF. The DNA of the CDR3 is TGTGCCAGTAGTATTGGGGGAGGGCCCGGGCCCCAGCATTTT. V gene TRBV19 combines with J gene TRBJ1-5; TRBD1 might be the D (5 bases). Germline assignment: CDR1 LNHDA and CDR2 SQIVND (reference sequence). The CDR3 has 14 residues. Trimming took 3 bases from V and 9 from J, leaving 15 bases between them.

The chain carries TRBV28 and TRBJ2-7; D is undetermined. The V gene's germline CDR1 is MDHEN and CDR2 SYDVKM. The V end lost 3 bases, the J end lost 7 bases, and 13 bases lay between the germline ends. The CDR3 totals 13 residues. CDR3 DNA sequence: TGTGCCAGCAGTTTCGGAGAATCCGCGGAGCAGTACTTC. Its translation is CASSFGESAEQYF.

This sequence joins TRBV29-1 and TRBJ1-1; TRBD1 matches 7 bases. Trimming at V came to 3 bases and at J to 0 bases, leaving 4 bases not matched to a gene. Germline loops: CDR1 SQVTM, CDR2 ANQGSEA. The CDR3 loop spans 14 amino acids. The CDR3 here is CSVDKTGMNTEAFF. CDR3 DNA sequence: TGCAGCGTTGATAAGACAGGGATGAACACTGAAGCTTTCTTT. The full variable domain, with the rest looked up from reference TRBV29-1 and TRBJ1-1, is SAVISQKPSRDICQRGTSLTIQCQVDSQVTMMFWYRQQPGQSLTLIATANQGSEATYESGFVIDKFPISRPNLTFSTLTVSNMSPEDSSIYLCSVDKTGMNTEAFFGQGTRLTVV.

The gene calls are TRBV7-3 and TRBJ1-3, with D perhaps matching TRBD1 (5 bases). V lost 5 bases, J lost 2 bases, and 10 bases lay in between. There are 14 residues in the CDR3. Germline V gene sequence: CDR1 SGHTA, CDR2 FQGTGA. Here the CDR3 reads CASSPGGAGNTIYF. The CDR3 DNA reads TGTGCCAGCAGCCCCGGAGGGGCTGGAAACACCATATATTTT.

This chain links TRBV5-1 with TRBJ2-1; 11 bases are a match to TRBD2. The germline CDR1 and CDR2 sequences are SGHRS and YFSETQ. This CDR3 region has 18 residues. Trimming removed 0 bases from V and 4 bases from J; junction bases left unmatched: 9. CDR3 nucleotides: TGCGCCAGCAGCTTGGTGGCTAGCGGGAGGAACTATTACAATGAGCAGTTCTTC. Its protein is CASSLVASGRNYYNEQFF.

V gene TRBV2 combines with J gene TRBJ2-7; TRBD2 is a possible D gene (7 bases). The CDR3 runs to 20 residues. V was clipped by 3 bases and J by 2 bases, with 29 bases between them. The germline CDR1 and CDR2 sequences are SNHLY and FYNNEI. The CDR3 is CASSEGPGGFAERLTYEQYF. CDR3 sequence (DNA): TGTGCCAGCAGTGAGGGCCCGGGGGGCTTCGCCGAAAGACTCACCTACGAGCAGTACTTC.

The gene calls are TRBV13 and TRBJ2-1; TRBD2 agrees at 7 bases. The CDR3 length is 17 residues. Trimming took 6 bases from V and 2 from J; bases not matched to a gene: 13. Germline V gene sequence: CDR1 PRHDT, CDR2 FYEKMQ (reference sequence). The CDR3 DNA follows: TGTGCCAGCAGTCAGGACTTCGGGAGCGGGACCTACAATGAGCAGTTCTTC. Amino acids: CASSQDFGSGTYNEQFF.

V gene TRBV15 combines with J gene TRBJ1-5; 7 bases are a match to TRBD1. CDR1 and CDR2 from the germline V gene are LNHNV and YYDKDF (reference sequence). This CDR3 is built from 15 residues. V shed 2 bases, J shed 6 bases, and the junction held 7 bases outside the gene matches. The CDR3, as DNA: TGTGCCACCAGCAGATCTCGCAGACAGGGTCAGCCCCAGCATTTT. Protein sequence: CATSRSRRQGQPQHF.

The sample holds a few counts of this clone. The gene calls are TRBV12-5 and TRBJ2-5; perhaps TRBD2 as D (7 bases). Germline-derived CDR1 and CDR2 are LGHNT and FRNRAP. With 2 bases removed from V and 3 bases from J, the gap between germline ends came to 16 bases. This CDR3 has 16 residues. CDR3 in amino acids: CASGLRPGEGKETQYF. Written as DNA, the CDR3 is TGTGCTAGTGGTTTGAGGCCAGGGGAGGGAAAAGAGACCCAGTACTTC. The entire variable domain, with the rest obtained from reference TRBV12-5 and TRBJ2-5, is as follows: DARVTQTPRHKVTEMGQEVTMRCQPILGHNTVFWYRQTMMQGLELLAYFRNRAPLDDSGMPKDRFSAEMPDATLATLKIQPSEPRDSAVYFCASGLRPGEGKETQYFGPGTRLLVL.

The chain employs TRBV3-1 (or the pseudogene TRBV3-2) and TRBJ2-1; D is unclear. The CDR3 loop spans 14 amino acids. The V gene lost 4 bases and the J gene lost 4 bases, with 11 bases spanning the gap. Germline CDR1 LGHDT, CDR2 YNNKEL (reference sequence). CDR3 DNA sequence: TGTGCCAGCAGCCCCACGGCGGCTTACAATGAGCAGTTCTTC. It translates to CASSPTAAYNEQFF.

The chain combines TRBV2 with TRBJ1-4; no clear D gene. The CDR3 consists of 13 residues. V lost 4 bases and J 7 bases, leaving 10 bases between the germline ends. Germline lookup yields CDR1 SNHLY and CDR2 FYNNEI. DNA for the CDR3: TGTGCCAGCAGTGGGAGGGTCGGTGAAAAACTGTTTTTT. Translated: CASSGRVGEKLFF.

The CDR3 region has the DNA TGTGCCAGCAGCCAAAGCGACGAGCAGTACTTC. Translating it yields CASSQSDEQYF. This chain connects TRBV7-9 to TRBJ2-7, with no clear D. The CDR3 spans 11 residues. V was cut by 5 bases and J by 5 bases, with 7 bases left in between. Looked up from germline, CDR1 is SEHNR and CDR2 is FQNEAQ (reference sequence).

The chain recombines TRBV27 with TRBJ2-7, with D possibly TRBD1 on 5 matching bases. Germline CDR1 MNHEY, CDR2 SMNVEV (reference sequence). V lost 0 bases and J lost 1, with 7 bases in between. CDR3 size: 14 residues. CDR3 nucleotide sequence: TGTGCCAGCAGTTTATCGGGGCTTTCCTACGAGCAGTACTTC. This gives the protein CASSLSGLSYEQYF.

The chain links TRBV28 to TRBJ2-7; 8 bases map to TRBD1. Germline V gene data show CDR1 as MDHEN and CDR2 as SYDVKM. After removal of 3 bases from V and 2 bases from J, the junction contained 6 bases not matched to a gene. CDR3 length: 15 amino acids. CDR3 sequence reads: CASSFLGQDAYEQYF. Here the CDR3 DNA reads TGTGCCAGCAGTTTCCTGGGACAGGATGCCTACGAGCAGTACTTC. The full variable domain, rest sourced from reference TRBV28 and TRBJ2-7, is DVKVTQSSRYLVKRTGEKVFLECVQDMDHENMFWYRQDPGLGLRLIYFSYDVKMKEKGDIPEGYSVSREKKERFSLILESASTNQTSMYLCASSFLGQDAYEQYFGPGTRLTVT.

The V and J genes are TRBV21-1 and TRBJ2-5; no check of the table's D call, TRBD2, against the DNA was made. TRBV21-1 is termed a pseudogene. The CDR3 spans 18 residues. CDR3 coding DNA: TGTGCCAGCAGCAAAGCGGCCCTAGCTTTTCGTCCTCAAGAGACCCAGTACTTC. It codes for CASSKAALAFRPQETQYF.